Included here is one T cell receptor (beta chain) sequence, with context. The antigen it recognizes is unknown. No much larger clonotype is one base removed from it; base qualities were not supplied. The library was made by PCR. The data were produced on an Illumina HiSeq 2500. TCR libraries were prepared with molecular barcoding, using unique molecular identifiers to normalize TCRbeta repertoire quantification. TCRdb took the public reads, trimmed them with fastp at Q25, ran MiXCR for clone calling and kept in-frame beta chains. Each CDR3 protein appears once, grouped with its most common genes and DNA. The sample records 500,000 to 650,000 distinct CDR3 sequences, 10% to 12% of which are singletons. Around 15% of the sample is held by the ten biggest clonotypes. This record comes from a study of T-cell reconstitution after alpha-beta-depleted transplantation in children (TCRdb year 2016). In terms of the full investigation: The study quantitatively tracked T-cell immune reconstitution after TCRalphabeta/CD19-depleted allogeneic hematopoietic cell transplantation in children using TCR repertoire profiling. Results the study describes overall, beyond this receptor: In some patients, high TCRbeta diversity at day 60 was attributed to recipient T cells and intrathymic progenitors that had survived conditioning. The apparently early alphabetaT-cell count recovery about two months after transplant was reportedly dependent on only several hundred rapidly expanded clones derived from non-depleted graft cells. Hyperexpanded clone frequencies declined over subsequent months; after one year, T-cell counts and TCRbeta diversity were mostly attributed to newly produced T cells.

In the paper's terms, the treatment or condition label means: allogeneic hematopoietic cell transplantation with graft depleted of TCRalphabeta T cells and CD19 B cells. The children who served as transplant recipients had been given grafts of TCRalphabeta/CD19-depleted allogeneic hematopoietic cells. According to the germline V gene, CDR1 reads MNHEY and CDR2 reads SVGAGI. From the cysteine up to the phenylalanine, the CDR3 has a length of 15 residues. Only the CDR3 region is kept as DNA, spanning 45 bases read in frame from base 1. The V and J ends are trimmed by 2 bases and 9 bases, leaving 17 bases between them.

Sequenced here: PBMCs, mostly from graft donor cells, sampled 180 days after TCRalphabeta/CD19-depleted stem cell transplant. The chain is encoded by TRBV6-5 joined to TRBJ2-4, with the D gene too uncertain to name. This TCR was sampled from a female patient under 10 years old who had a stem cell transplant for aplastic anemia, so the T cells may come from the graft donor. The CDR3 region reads CASSYQYRLPGIQYF. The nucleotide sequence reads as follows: TGTGCCAGCAGTTACCAATATCGACTCCCGGGCATTCAGTACTTC.